This TCR beta chain originates from a study of beta chain features in type 1 diabetes. This clone turned up a few times. Its antigen is currently unknown. In germline, CDR1 is SEHNR, CDR2 FQNEAQ (reference sequence). Deletions cut 4 bases from V and 5 bases from J, with 17 bases between. This CDR3 has 15 amino acids. The investigators reverse transcribed all of the isolated RNA, so they sequenced expressed TCRB transcripts. Naive, central memory and regulatory T cell samples averaged approximately 3.9 million immunoSEQ reads each. Generated by immunoSEQ multiplex PCR, the TCRdb table keeps only in-frame clones and is missing some. The sample has approximately 250,000 clones; 20% to 25% are singletons. The study, taken as a whole, reports: People with Type 1 diabetes carried modestly yet significantly shorter TCRB CDR3s in all four CD4+ subsets. A pattern of fewer insertions and more deletions at VDJ junctions was seen in type 1 diabetes patients. In comparison with healthy donors, patients had naive, central memory and Treg TCRB repertoires that appeared more similar.

Once sorted, every population was more than 98% pure. The origin of this receptor is a woman aged 25 to 45 with type 1 diabetes. The chain has TRBV7-9 and TRBJ2-5, with a weak D call TRBD1 (6 bases). The material sequenced was naive CD4+ T cells from blood. CDR3: CASSSLPHRAETQYF. In nucleotides, the CDR3 is TGTGCCAGCAGCTCGCTCCCCCACAGGGCTGAGACCCAGTACTTC.